The source of this TCR beta chain is a study of blood T cell repertoires in COVID-19. Data came from immunoSEQ multiplex PCR; TCRdb stores just in-frame clones and leaves some out. Of about 55,000 clones listed, 86% are singletons. This CDR3 has 14 residues. CDR1 MNHEY and CDR2 SVGAGI come from the germline V gene. With V trimmed by 0 bases and J by 4 bases, 2 bases remained unmatched. The sequence derives from a man aged 80 or over with acute or convalescent COVID-19. The sequenced sample was peripheral blood. V usage is TRBV6-5 and J usage is TRBJ1-1; TRBD1 matches at 7 bases. CDR3 loop: CASSYSGDSTEAFF. CDR3 DNA: TGTGCCAGCAGTTACTCCGGGGACAGCACTGAAGCTTTCTTT.